The clone carrying this T cell receptor (beta chain) was seen a single time. What it binds is unknown. ViraFEST assay sequencing came after antigen-specific CD4+ T cells were expanded with viral peptide pools. Subsequent to a culture period of less than twelve days, CD4+ T cells were isolated. The person acquired a PCR-confirmed SARS-CoV-2 infection between March and December 2020. Trimming took 5 bases from V and 3 from J; bases not matched to a gene: 13. CDR1 and CDR2 (germline): SGHNT, YENEEA. The CDR3 length is 18 residues. Assay used: immunoSEQ multiplex PCR; TCRdb lists only in-frame clones, some missing. The sample shows about 36,000 clones, around 72% of them seen only once. The data belong to a study of vaccination effects on CD4 cells after COVID-19. Across the study: The study obtained samples from two convalescent patients 16 days and one week before vaccination. Study outcomes and limitations: In people who had recovered, most post-vaccine spike-reactive clones were new vaccine-induced clones.

Source: CD4+ T cells from PBMCs cultured with HCoV-NL63 spike peptides, taken before COVID-19 vaccination. This sequence originates from a human donor who had a prior SARS-CoV-2 infection. This chain uses TRBV11-3 with TRBJ2-3; 11 bases fit TRBD2. This chain's CDR3 is CASSPLIGASGRTDTQYF. The CDR3 nucleotides are TGTGCCAGCAGCCCCCTCATTGGGGCTAGCGGGAGGACAGATACGCAGTATTTT.